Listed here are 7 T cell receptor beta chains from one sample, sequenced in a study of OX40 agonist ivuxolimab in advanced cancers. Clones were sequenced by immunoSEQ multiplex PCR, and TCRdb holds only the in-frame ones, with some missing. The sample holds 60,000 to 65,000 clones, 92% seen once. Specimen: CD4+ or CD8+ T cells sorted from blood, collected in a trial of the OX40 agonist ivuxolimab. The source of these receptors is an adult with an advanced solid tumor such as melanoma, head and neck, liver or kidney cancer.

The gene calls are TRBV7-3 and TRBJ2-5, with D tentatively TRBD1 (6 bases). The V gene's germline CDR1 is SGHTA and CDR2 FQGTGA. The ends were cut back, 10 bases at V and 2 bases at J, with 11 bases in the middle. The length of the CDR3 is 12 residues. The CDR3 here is CAIIGQQETQYF. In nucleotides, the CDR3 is TGTGCCATTATCGGACAGCAAGAGACCCAGTACTTC.

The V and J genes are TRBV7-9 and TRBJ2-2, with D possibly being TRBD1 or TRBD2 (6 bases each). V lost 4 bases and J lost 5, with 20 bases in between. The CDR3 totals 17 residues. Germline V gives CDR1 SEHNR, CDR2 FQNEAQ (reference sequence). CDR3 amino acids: CASSSAWGAYGTGELFF. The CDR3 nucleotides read TGTGCCAGCAGCTCCGCATGGGGGGCGTATGGGACCGGGGAGCTGTTTTTT.

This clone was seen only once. Written as DNA, the CDR3 is TGTGCCAGCAGTTTCCCGCCGAGCTCCTACAATGAGCAGTTCTTC. Amino acids: CASSFPPSSYNEQFF. The gene calls are TRBV28 and TRBJ2-1; D call uncertain. The V and J ends lost 3 bases and 0 bases respectively, with 9 bases between them. CDR3 length: 15 residues. Germline V gene lookup returns CDR1 MDHEN and CDR2 SYDVKM.

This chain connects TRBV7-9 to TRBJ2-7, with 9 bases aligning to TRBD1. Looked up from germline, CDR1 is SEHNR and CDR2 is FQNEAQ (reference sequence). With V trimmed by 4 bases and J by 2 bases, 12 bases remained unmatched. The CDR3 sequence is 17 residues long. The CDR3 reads CASSSDSGTGNPYEQYF. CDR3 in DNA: TGTGCCAGCAGCTCGGACTCCGGGACAGGGAATCCCTACGAGCAGTACTTC. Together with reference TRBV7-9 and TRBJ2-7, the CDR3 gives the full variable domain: DTGVSQNPRHKITKRGQNVTFRCDPISEHNRLYWYRQTLGQGPEFLTYFQNEAQLEKSRLLSDRFSAERPKGSFSTLEIQRTEQGDSAMYLCASSSDSGTGNPYEQYFGPGTRLTVT.

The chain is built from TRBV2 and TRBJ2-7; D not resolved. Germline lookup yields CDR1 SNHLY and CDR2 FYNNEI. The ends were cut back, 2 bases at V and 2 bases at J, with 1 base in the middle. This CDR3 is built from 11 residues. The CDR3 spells CASSETYEQYF. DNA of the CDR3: TGTGCCAGCAGTGAAACCTACGAGCAGTACTTC.

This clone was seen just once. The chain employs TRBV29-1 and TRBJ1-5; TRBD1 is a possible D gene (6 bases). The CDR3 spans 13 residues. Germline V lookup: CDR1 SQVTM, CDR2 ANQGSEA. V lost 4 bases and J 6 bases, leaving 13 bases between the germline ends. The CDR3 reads CSVGKGVGQPQHF. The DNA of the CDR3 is TGCAGCGTTGGAAAGGGGGTGGGTCAGCCCCAGCATTTT.

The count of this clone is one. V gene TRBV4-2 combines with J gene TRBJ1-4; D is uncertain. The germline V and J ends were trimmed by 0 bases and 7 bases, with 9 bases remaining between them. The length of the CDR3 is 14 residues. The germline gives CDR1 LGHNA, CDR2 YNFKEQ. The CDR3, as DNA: TGTGCCAGCAGCCAAGATGCCTCTTTTGAAAAACTGTTTTTT. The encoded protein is CASSQDASFEKLFF.